Included here is one T cell receptor beta chain sequence, with context. This entry belongs to a study of blood T cell repertoires in COVID-19. Across the whole study: Sites in the United States, Italy and Spain provided acute and convalescent COVID-19 samples.

The assay was immunoSEQ multiplex PCR, and TCRdb's table has in-frame clones only and misses some. The sample holds 150,000 to 200,000 clones; roughly 85% are singletons and the top ten take under 4%. CDR3 length: 13 residues. Germline CDR1 and CDR2: MNHEY and SVGAGI. Between the trimmed V and J ends, which lost 0 bases and 10 bases, there was a span of 12 bases. The sequence was collected from a human donor with acute or convalescent COVID-19. The donor label of this sample is uncertain. Material: peripheral blood. The chain is built from TRBV6-5 and TRBJ1-1; D is perhaps TRBD1 (6 bases). CDR3 loop: CASSYSGATRAFF. CDR3 DNA sequence: TGTGCCAGCAGTTACTCGGGGGCCACAAGAGCTTTCTTT.